This entry is about one TCR beta chain. This CDR3 spans 14 amino acids. Trimming left V 6 bases short and J 5 bases short, with 16 bases between. Germline values: CDR1 SEHNR, CDR2 FQNEAQ (reference sequence). Stated treatment: approximately 18 received Ad26.COV2.S at low or high dose, single or two shots; 5 received placebo; per-sample allocation not given. Sampling happened 63 days after the first vaccine or placebo injection. An Ad26 vector carrying the Wuhan-strain SARS-CoV-2 spike served as the vaccine. These data belong to a study of Ad26.COV2.S vaccination and SARS-CoV-2 variants. Sequencing was performed with immunoSEQ multiplex PCR; in TCRdb, only in-frame clones are kept and a portion is missing. The table includes fewer than 500,000 clones, approximately 90% detected once.

The V gene is TRBV7-9, the J gene TRBJ2-5, with TRBD1 as a possible D gene (6 bases). The TCR originated in a person between 18 and 59 years old who received the Ad26.COV2.S COVID-19 vaccine or a placebo. The specimen was peripheral blood, collected in a trial of Ad26.COV2.S vaccine versus placebo. The CDR3 DNA sequence: TGTGCCAGCAGTTTCTTCACAGGGAAGGAGACCCAGTACTTC. As protein: CASSFFTGKETQYF.